This T cell receptor (beta chain) is drawn from a study of T cell changes during pregnancy in multiple sclerosis. Clones were sequenced by immunoSEQ multiplex PCR, and TCRdb holds only the in-frame ones, with some missing. This table holds approximately 31,000 clones, roughly 90% found once. The sample in question was CD4+ T cells from peripheral blood mononuclear cells, obtained in the second trimester of pregnancy. This TCR derives from a female donor in good health, enrolled as a control in a pregnancy study.

This CDR3 is CASSEVGRGNTEAFF. Written as DNA, the CDR3 is TGTGCCAGCAGTGAAGTTGGCAGGGGAAACACTGAAGCTTTCTTT. The chain has TRBV6-1 and TRBJ1-1; perhaps TRBD1 as D (6 bases). V dropped 1 base and J dropped 2 bases, with 11 bases sitting between them. Germline loops: CDR1 MNHNS, CDR2 SASEGT. The CDR3 sequence is 15 residues long.